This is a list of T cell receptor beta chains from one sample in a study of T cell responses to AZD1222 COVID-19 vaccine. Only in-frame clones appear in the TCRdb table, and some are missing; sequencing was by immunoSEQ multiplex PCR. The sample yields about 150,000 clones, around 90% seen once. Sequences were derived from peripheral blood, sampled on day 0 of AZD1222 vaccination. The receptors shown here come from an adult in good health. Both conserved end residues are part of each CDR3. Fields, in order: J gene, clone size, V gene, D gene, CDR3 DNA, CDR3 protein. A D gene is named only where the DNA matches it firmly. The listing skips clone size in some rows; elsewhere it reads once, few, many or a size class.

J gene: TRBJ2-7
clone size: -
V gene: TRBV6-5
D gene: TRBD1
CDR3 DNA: TGTGCCAGCAGTCCAATGGACAGGCCAACCTACGAGCAGTACTTC
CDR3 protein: CASSPMDRPTYEQYF

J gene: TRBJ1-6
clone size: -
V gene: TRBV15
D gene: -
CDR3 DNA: TGTGCCACCAGCAGAGTGTTGGAAGGCCCTAGGGATTCACCCCTCCACTTT
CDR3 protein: CATSRVLEGPRDSPLHF

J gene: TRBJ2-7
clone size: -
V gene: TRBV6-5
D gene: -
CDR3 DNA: TGTGCCAGCAGTCGCAGGGTGATCCCTTACGAGCAGTACTTC
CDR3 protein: CASSRRVIPYEQYF

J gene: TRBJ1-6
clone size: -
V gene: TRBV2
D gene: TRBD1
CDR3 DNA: TGTGCCAGCCAAGGGACAGGGGATAATTCACCCCTCCACTTT
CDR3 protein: CASQGTGDNSPLHF

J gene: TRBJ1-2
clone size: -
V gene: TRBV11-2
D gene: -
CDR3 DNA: TGTGCCAGCAGCTTAGCCAGGGATGGCTACACCTTC
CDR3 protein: CASSLARDGYTF

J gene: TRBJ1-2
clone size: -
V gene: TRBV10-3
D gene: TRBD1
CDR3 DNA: TGTGCCATCAGGGGGACAGGGTGGGACGGAGGCTATGGCTACACCTTC
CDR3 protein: CAIRGTGWDGGYGYTF

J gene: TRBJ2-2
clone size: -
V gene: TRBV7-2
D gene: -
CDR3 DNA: TGTGCCAGCAGCTTAGGGCCTGGGCCCGGGGAGCTGTTTTTT
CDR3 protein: CASSLGPGPGELFF

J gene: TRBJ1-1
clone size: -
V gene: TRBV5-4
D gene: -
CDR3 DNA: TGTGCCAGCAGCAGATACAGGGATGAAGCTTTCTTT
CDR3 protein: CASSRYRDEAFF

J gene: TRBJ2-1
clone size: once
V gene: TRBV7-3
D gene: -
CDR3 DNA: TGTGCCAGCAGCTTAACGAGGGACGGGCGGAAGCAGTTCTTC
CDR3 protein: CASSLTRDGRKQFF

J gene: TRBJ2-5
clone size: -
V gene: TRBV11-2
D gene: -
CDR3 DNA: TGTGCCAGCAGCGGTGGTCCTGGGTGGAAGACCCAGTACTTC
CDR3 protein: CASSGGPGWKTQYF

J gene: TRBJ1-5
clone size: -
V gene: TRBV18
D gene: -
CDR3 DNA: TGTGCCAGCTCACAGACAGGTGTAGGCGTACAGCCCCAGCATTTT
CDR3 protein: CASSQTGVGVQPQHF

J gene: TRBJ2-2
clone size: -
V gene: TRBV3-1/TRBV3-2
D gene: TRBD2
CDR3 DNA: TGTGCCAGCAGCCCCAAGAGGAGCGGGGGGCCTTTCGGGGAGCTGTTTTTT
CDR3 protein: CASSPKRSGGPFGELFF

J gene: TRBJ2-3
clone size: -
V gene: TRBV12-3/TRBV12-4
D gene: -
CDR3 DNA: TGTGCCAGCAGTGTCACAGATACGCAGTATTTT
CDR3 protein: CASSVTDTQYF

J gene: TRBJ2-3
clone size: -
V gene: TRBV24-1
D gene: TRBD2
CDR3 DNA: TGTGCCACCAGTGACACCGGGGGGGATACGCAGTATTTT
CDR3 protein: CATSDTGGDTQYF

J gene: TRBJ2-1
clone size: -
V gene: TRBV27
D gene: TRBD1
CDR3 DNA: TGTGCCAGCGCGGACAGGGGGAGGCGTGAGCAGTTCTTC
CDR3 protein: CASADRGRREQFF

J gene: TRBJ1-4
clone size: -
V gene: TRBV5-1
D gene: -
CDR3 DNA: TGCGCCAGCAGCTCGGACCCTCGTAATGAAAAACTGTTTTTT
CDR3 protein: CASSSDPRNEKLFF

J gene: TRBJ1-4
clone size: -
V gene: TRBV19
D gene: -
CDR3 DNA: TGTGCCAGTAGTGACCTCGGACGGAGATATGCAACTAATGAAAAACTGTTTTTT
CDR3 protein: CASSDLGRRYATNEKLFF

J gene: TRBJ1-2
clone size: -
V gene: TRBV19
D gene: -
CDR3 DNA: TGTGCCAGTACCGCGATTAGGGGTGGGGACGGCTACACCTTC
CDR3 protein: CASTAIRGGDGYTF

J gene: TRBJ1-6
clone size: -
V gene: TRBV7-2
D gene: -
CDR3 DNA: TGTGCCAGCAGCTTAGTGCTAAGGCATAATTCACCCCTCCACTTT
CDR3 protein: CASSLVLRHNSPLHF

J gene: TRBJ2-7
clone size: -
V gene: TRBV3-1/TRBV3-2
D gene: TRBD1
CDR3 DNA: TGTGCCAGCAGCCCGGGGACAGCAAGCTCCTACGAGCAGTACTTC
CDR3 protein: CASSPGTASSYEQYF

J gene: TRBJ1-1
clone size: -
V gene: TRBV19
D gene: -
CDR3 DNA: TGTGCCAGTAACCGGGATACCTACTGGGACACTGAAGCTTTCTTT
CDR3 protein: CASNRDTYWDTEAFF

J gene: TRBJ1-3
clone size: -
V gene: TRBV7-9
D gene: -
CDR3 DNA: TGTGCCAGCAGCTTCTTTGTTTCTGGAAACACCATATATTTT
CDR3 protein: CASSFFVSGNTIYF

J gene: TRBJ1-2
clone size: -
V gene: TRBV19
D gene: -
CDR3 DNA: TGTGCCAGTAGTAGATACGAGGCGGGCTGGGGCTACACCTTC
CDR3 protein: CASSRYEAGWGYTF

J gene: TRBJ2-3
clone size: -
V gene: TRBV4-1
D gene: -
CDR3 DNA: TGCGCCAGCAGCCAAGTGCTGGGATCAGATACGCAGTATTTT
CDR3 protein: CASSQVLGSDTQYF

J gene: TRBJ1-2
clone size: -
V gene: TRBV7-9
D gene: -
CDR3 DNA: TGTGCCAGCAGCTCCTGGGCGGACTATGGCTACACCTTC
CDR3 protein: CASSSWADYGYTF

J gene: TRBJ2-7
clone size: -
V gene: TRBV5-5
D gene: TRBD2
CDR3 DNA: TGTGCCAGCAGCTTAACTAGCGGCGGGACCTACGAGCAGTACTTC
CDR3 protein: CASSLTSGGTYEQYF

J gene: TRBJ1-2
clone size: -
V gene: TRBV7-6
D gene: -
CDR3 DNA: TGTGCCAGCAGCGCCGGGAATAACTATGGCTACACCTTC
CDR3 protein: CASSAGNNYGYTF

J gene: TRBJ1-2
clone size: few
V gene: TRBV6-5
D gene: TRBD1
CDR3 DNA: TGTGCCAGCAGCCAGGGACAGGGGGTTGGCTACACCTTC
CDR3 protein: CASSQGQGVGYTF

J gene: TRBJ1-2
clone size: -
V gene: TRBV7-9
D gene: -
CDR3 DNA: TGTGCCAGCAGCCAGGACGGACTAGGGGGCTACACCTTC
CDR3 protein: CASSQDGLGGYTF

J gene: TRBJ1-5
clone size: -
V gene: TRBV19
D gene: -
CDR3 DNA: TGTGCCAGTATCGTGGTGCCGGGTGGCAATCAGCCCCAGCATTTT
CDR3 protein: CASIVVPGGNQPQHF

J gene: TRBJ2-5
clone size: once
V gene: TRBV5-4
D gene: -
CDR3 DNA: TGTGCCAGCAGCTTGGATGAGGGCCAAGAGACCCAGTACTTC
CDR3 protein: CASSLDEGQETQYF

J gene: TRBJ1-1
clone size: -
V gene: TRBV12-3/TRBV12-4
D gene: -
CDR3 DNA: TGTGCCAGCAGTTCGCCGGGCACTGAAGCTTTCTTT
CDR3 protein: CASSSPGTEAFF

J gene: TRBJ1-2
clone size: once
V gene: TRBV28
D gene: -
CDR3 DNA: TGTGCCAGCAGTCCGTTGGGGGGCCGCGGCGCTAACTATGGCTACACCTTC
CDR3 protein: CASSPLGGRGANYGYTF